This record looks at one TCR beta chain sequence and its context. Its specificity is unknown. These data belong to a study of response to subunit inactivated influenza vaccine. V trimming: 3 bases; J trimming: 10 bases; junction bases outside the gene matches: 8. CDR3 size: 15 residues. Findings and limits, study-wide: With each seasonal influenza vaccination, the authors suggested, few new T cells are recruited.

TCRdb called the RT-PCR reads again in MiXCR, with one record for every CDR3 protein. The sample lists 860,000 or so distinct CDR3 sequences; around 20% were seen once. The clonotype comes from a man aged 50 to 60 who received an inactivated influenza vaccine. V and J are TRBV12-3 or TRBV12-4 and TRBJ2-3, with 12 bases identical to TRBD2. The sequenced sample was PBMCs from blood, obtained 4 to 6 days after vaccination. The CDR3 DNA reads as TGTGCCAGCAGTTTTGCTAGCGGGGGGGCTGGACCGCAGTATTTT. It is translated as CASSFASGGAGPQYF.